This T cell receptor (beta chain) was captured in a study of identical twins. Study results and limitations: When twins shared out-of-frame alpha sequences, those sequences had excess low generation probability. Surplus twin overlap in beta out-of-frame sequences was less pronounced.

Unique molecular identifiers were in the cDNA, with template-switch universal primer binding. TCRdb used MiXCR to reprocess the 5' RACE reads, holding one entry per CDR3 protein. The sample yields approximately 620,000 distinct CDR3 sequences, 8.5% to 9% seen once. For this clonotype: Its antigen is unidentified.

This CDR3 is built from 12 residues. V lost 4 bases, J lost 3 bases, and 3 bases stayed unmatched. The germline gives CDR1 GTSNPN, CDR2 SVGIG (reference sequence). The same specimen was also included in a second study, on yellow fever vaccine responses in identical twins. That investigation notes: Reportedly, the response of twins' T cells to the vaccine seemed partly convergent, partly personalized.

The clonotype originates from a woman aged 18-29 years in good health. Sequencing was done on a sample of PBMCs. The V gene is TRBV30, the J gene TRBJ2-7, with 7 nucleotides matching TRBD2. CDR3: CAWTGGSYEQYF. CDR3 DNA sequence: TGTGCCTGGACCGGCGGGAGCTACGAGCAGTACTTC.